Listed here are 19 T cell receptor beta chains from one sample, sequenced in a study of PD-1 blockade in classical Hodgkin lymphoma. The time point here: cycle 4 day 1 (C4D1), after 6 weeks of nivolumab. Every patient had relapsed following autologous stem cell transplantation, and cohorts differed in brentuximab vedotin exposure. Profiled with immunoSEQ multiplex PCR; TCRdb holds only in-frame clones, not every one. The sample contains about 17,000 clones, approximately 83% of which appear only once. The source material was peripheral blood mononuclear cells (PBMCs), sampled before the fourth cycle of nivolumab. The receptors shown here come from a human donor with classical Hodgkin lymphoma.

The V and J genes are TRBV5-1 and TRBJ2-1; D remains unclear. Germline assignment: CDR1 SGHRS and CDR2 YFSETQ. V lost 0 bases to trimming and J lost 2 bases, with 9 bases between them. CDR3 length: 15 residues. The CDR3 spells CASSLASGPYNEQFF. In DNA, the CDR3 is TGCGCCAGCAGCTTGGCGTCGGGTCCCTACAATGAGCAGTTCTTC.

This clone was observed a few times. CDR3 amino acids: CASSLVAGENNEQFF. CDR3 in DNA: TGCGCCAGCAGCTTGGTTGCGGGGGAAAACAATGAGCAGTTCTTC. This chain connects TRBV5-1 to TRBJ2-1, with 7 bases identical to TRBD2. Germline-derived CDR1 and CDR2 are SGHRS and YFSETQ. CDR3 length: 15 residues. The V segment lost 0 bases and the J segment 5 bases; nucleotides outside the gene matches: 5.

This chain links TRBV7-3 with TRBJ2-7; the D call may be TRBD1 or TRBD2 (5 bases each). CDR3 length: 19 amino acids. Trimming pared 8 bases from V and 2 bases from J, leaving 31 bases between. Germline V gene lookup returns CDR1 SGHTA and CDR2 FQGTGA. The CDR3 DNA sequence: TGTGCCAGCCCCCGTCCTTTCAACCCCCCCGGGACGGAACCCTACGAGCAGTACTTC. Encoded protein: CASPRPFNPPGTEPYEQYF.

The CDR3 here is CASSLAGASGTDTQYF. The CDR3 DNA sequence: TGCGCCAGCAGCTTGGCGGGGGCCTCGGGCACAGATACGCAGTATTTT. The rearrangement links TRBV5-1 to TRBJ2-3; D may be TRBD1 or TRBD2 (6 bases each). Looked up from germline, CDR1 is SGHRS and CDR2 is YFSETQ. This CDR3 region has 16 residues. V gave up 0 bases and J gave up 1 base, with 12 bases separating them.

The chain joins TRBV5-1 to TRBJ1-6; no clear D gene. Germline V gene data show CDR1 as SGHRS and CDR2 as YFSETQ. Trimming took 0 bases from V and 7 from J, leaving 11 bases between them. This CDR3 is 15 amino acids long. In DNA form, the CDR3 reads TGCGCCAGCAGCTTGGACTTGGTGGAAAATTCACCCCTCCACTTT. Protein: CASSLDLVENSPLHF.

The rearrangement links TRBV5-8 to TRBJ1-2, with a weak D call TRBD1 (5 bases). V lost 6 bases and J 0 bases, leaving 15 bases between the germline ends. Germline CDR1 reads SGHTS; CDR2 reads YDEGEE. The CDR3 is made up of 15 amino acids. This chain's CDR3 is CASTPQVTANYGYTF. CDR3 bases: TGTGCCAGCACCCCACAAGTGACAGCTAACTATGGCTACACCTTC.

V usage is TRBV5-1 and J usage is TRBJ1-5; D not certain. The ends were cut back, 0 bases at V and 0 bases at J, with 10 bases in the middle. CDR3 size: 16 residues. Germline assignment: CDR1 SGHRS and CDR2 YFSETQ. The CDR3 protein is CASSLVGSYSNQPQHF. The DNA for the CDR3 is TGCGCCAGCAGCTTGGTGGGGAGTTATAGCAATCAGCCCCAGCATTTT.

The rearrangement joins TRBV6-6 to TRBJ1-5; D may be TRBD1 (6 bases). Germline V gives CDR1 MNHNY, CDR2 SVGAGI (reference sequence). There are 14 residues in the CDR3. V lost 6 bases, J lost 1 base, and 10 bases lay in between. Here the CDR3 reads CASSRTESNQPQHF. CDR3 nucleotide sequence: TGTGCCAGCAGCCGGACAGAGAGCAATCAGCCCCAGCATTTT.

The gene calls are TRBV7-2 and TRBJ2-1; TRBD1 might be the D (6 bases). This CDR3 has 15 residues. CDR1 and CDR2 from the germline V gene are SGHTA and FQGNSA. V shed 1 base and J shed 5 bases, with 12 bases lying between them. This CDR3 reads CASSLEAGVDNEQFF. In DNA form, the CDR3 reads TGTGCCAGCAGCTTAGAGGCAGGGGTGGACAATGAGCAGTTCTTC.

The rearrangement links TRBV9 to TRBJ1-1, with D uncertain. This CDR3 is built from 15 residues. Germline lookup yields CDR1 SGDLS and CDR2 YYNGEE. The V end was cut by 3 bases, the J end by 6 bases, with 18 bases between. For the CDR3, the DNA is TGTGCCAGCAGCGGAAAGACCGGGGTGGGATCTGAAGCTTTCTTT. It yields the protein CASSGKTGVGSEAFF. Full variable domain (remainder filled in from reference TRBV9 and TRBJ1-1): DSGVTQTPKHLITATGQRVTLRCSPRSGDLSVYWYQQSLDQGLQFLIQYYNGEERAKGNILERFSAQQFPDLHSELNLSSLELGDSALYFCASSGKTGVGSEAFFGQGTRLTVV.

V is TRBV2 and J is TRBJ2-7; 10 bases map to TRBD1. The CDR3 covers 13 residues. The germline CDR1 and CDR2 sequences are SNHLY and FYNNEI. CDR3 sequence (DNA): TGTGGTTCCGGGACAGGGGTTCCCTACGAGCAGTACTTC. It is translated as CGSGTGVPYEQYF.

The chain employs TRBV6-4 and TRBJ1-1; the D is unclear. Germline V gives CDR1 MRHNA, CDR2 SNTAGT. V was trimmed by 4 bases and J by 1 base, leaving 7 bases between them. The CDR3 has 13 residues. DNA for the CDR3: TGTGCCAGCAGTGTAAGTCCGAACACTGAAGCTTTCTTT. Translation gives CASSVSPNTEAFF.

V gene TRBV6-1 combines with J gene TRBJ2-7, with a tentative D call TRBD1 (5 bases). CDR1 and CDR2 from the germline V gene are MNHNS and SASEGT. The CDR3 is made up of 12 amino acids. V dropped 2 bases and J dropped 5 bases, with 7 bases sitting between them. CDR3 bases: TGTGCCAGCAGTGAAAGGACAAACGAGCAGTACTTC. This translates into CASSERTNEQYF.

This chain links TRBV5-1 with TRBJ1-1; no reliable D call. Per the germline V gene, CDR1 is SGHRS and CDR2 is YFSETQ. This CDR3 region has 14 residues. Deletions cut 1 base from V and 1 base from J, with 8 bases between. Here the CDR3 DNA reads TGCGCCAGCAGCTTGAAATCAGGGAACACTGAAGCTTTCTTT. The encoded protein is CASSLKSGNTEAFF.

DNA for the CDR3: TGTGCCAGCAGTACACTAGCCCCATATTATCGGCAGTACTTC. It translates to CASSTLAPYYRQYF. The chain combines TRBV6-5 with TRBJ2-7; D is possibly TRBD2 (6 bases). Germline CDR1 and CDR2: MNHEY and SVGAGI. The V gene lost 5 bases and the J gene lost 9 bases, with 20 bases spanning the gap. The CDR3 runs 14 residues.

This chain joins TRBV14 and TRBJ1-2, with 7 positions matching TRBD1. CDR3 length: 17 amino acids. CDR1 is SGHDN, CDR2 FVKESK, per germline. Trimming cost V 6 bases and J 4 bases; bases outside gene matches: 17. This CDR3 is CASRYPNVRDRAYGYTF. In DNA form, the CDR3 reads TGTGCCAGCAGATACCCAAATGTTCGTGACAGGGCCTATGGCTACACCTTC.

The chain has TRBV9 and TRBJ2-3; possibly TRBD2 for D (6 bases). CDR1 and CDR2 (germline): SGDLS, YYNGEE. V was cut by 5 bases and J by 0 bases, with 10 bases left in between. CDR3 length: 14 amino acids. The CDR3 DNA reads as TGTGCCAGCAGGGGGGGACTTAGCACAGATACGCAGTATTTT. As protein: CASRGGLSTDTQYF.

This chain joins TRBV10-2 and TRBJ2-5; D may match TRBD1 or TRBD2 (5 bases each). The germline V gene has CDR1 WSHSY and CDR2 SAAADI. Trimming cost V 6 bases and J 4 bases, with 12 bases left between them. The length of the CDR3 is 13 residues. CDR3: CASRRGLGETQYF. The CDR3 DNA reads TGCGCCAGCAGACGGGGCTTGGGAGAGACCCAGTACTTC.

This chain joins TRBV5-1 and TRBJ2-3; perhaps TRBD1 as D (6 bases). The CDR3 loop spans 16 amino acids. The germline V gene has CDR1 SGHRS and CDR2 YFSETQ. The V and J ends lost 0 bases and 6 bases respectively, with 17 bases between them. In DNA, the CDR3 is TGCGCCAGCAGCTTGGAAGGGGGAACCCTGGGGGATACGCAGTATTTT. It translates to CASSLEGGTLGDTQYF. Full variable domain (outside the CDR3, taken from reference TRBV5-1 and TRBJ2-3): KAGVTQTPRYLIKTRGQQVTLSCSPISGHRSVSWYQQTPGQGLQFLFEYFSETQRNKGNFPGRFSGRQFSNSRSEMNVSTLELGDSALYLCASSLEGGTLGDTQYFGPGTRLTVL.